These T cell receptor beta chains were read from a single sample in a study of PD-L1 blockade in urothelial cancer. The protocol was immunoSEQ multiplex PCR, while the TCRdb copy is restricted to in-frame clones and leaves out a portion. This sample has approximately 100,000 clones; roughly 84% occur once, and the top ten carry 2.4%. The sequencing here drew on PBMCs, taken around atezolizumab (anti-PD-L1) treatment. These TCRs come from a man aged 50 to 59 with urothelial cancer. The CDR3 runs from the conserved cysteine through the conserved F or W. A D gene is named only where the DNA matches it firmly.

>TRBD2|TRBJ2-2|TRBV7-9
CASSDGGSGELFF
TGTGCCAGCAGCGACGGGGGGTCCGGGGAGCTGTTTTTT
>NA|TRBJ1-1|TRBV2
CASNRQVGTEAFF
TGTGCCAGCAATCGACAGGTCGGCACTGAAGCTTTCTTT
>NA|TRBJ2-1|TRBV19
CASSKRQEQFF
TGTGCCAGTAGTAAGAGGCAGGAGCAGTTCTTC
>NA|TRBJ2-2|TRBV6-5
CASSFTGGLELFF
TGTGCCAGCAGTTTTACCGGGGGGCTGGAGCTGTTTTTT
>TRBD2|TRBJ2-1|TRBV5-6
CASSTTGTSANEQFF
TGTGCCAGCAGCACCACCGGGACTAGCGCTAATGAGCAGTTCTTC
>NA|TRBJ2-7|TRBV2
CASQETLYEQYF
TGTGCCTCACAGGAGACACTCTACGAGCAGTACTTC
>TRBD1|TRBJ2-5|TRBV7-8
CASSLLRSRTGVQETQYF
TGTGCCAGCAGCTTACTTAGGTCCAGGACAGGGGTTCAAGAGACCCAGTACTTC
>NA|TRBJ2-7|TRBV4-1
CASSQEEVALSSYEQYF
TGCGCCAGCAGCCAAGAGGAGGTAGCGCTTAGCTCCTACGAGCAGTACTTC
>TRBD1|TRBJ2-7|TRBV5-1
CASSLVGQGAYEQYF
TGCGCCAGCAGCTTGGTGGGACAGGGGGCCTACGAGCAGTACTTC
>TRBD1|TRBJ2-7|TRBV2
CASTRQGITYEQYF
TGTGCCAGCACTAGACAGGGTATAACCTACGAGCAGTACTTC
>TRBD2|TRBJ2-7|TRBV5-6
CASSLRASGALSSYEQYF
TGTGCCAGCAGCTTGCGGGCTAGCGGAGCTTTGAGCTCCTACGAGCAGTACTTC